The source of this T cell receptor (beta chain) is a study of blood T cell repertoires in COVID-19. The wider study: Sample material is recorded as cDNA or gDNA derived from T cells, B-cell-depleted T cells, or PBMCs.

The V end was cut by 3 bases, the J end by 5 bases, with 17 bases between. CDR3 length: 15 amino acids. Germline-derived CDR1 and CDR2 are MGHRA and YSYEKL. The repertoire was sequenced with immunoSEQ multiplex PCR; TCRdb's copy has only in-frame clones and lacks some. The sample records about 200,000 clones, about 80% being singletons. Participants came from about 23 US areas, aged about 18 to 89 years. This receptor was obtained from a man aged 40-55 years who had recovered from COVID-19. The V gene is TRBV4-1, the J gene TRBJ2-7; D is possibly TRBD2 (6 bases). Material: PBMCs or T cells enriched from blood (not recorded which). The CDR3 DNA reads as TGCGCCAGCAGCCAGGAGCGTGACGGAGGGAACGAGCAGTACTTC. Its translation is CASSQERDGGNEQYF.